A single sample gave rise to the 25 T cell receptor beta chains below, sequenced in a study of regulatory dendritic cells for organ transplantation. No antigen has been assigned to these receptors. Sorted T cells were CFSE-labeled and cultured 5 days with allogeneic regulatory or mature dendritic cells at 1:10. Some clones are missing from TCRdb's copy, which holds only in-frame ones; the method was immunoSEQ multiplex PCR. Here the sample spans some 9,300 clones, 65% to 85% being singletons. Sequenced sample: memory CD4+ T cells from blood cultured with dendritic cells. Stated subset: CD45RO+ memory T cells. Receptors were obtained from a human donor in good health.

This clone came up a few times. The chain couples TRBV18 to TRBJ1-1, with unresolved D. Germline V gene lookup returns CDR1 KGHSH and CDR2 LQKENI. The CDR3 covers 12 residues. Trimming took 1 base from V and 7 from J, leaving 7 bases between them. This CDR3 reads CASSPQGNEAFF. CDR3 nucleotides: TGTGCCAGCTCACCACAGGGAAATGAAGCTTTCTTT.

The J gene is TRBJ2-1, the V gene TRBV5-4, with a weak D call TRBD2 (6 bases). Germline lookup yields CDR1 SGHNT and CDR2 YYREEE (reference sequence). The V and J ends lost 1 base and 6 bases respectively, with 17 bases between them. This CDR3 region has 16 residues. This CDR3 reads CASSLSGTQGGNEQFF. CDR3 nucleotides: TGTGCCAGCAGCTTGAGTGGGACTCAAGGTGGCAATGAGCAGTTCTTC.

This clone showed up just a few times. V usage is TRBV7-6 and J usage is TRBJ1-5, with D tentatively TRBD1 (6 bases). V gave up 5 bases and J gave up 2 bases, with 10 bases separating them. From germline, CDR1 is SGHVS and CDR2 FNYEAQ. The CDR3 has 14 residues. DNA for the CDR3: TGTGCCAGCAGCAAACAGGGCGGCAATCAGCCCCAGCATTTT. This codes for CASSKQGGNQPQHF.

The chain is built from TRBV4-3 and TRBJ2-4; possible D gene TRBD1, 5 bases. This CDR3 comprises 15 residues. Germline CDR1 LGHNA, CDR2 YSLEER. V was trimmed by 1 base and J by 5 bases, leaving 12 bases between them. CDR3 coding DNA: TGCGCCAGCAGCCAAGGGGTGGCAGGGCAAAACATTCAGTACTTC. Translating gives CASSQGVAGQNIQYF.

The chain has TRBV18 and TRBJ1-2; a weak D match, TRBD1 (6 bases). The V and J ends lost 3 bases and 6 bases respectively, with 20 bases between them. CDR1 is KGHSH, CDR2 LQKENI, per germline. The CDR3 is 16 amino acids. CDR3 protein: CASSPGAGSGFNGYTF. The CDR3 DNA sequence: TGTGCCAGCTCACCGGGGGCGGGTTCAGGATTCAATGGCTACACCTTC.

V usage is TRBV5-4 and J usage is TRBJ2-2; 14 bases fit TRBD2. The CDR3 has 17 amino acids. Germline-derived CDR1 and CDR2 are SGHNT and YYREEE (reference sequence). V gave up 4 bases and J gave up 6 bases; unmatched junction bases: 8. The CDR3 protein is CASSPSGLAGAPGELFF. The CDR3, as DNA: TGTGCCAGCAGCCCTTCGGGACTAGCGGGAGCCCCCGGGGAGCTGTTTTTT.

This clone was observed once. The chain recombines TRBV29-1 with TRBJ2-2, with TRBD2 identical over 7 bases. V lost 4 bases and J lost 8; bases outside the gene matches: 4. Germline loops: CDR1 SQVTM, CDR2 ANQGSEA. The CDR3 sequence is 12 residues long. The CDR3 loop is CSVGAGAGELFF. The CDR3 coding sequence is TGCAGCGTTGGTGCGGGAGCGGGGGAGCTGTTTTTT.

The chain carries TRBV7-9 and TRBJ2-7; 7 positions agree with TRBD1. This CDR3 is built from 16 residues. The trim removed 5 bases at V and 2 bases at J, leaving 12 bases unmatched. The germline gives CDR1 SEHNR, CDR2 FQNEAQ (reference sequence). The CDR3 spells CASSPQDRMSPYEQYF. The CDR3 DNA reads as TGTGCCAGCAGCCCGCAGGACAGGATGTCCCCCTACGAGCAGTACTTC.

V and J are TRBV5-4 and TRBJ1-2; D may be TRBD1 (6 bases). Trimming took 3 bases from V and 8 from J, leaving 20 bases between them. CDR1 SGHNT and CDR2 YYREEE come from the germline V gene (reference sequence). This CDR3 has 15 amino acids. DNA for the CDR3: TGTGCCAGCAGCTCAGGGGCGGGACGCGGGGGAGGCTACACCTTC. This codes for CASSSGAGRGGGYTF.

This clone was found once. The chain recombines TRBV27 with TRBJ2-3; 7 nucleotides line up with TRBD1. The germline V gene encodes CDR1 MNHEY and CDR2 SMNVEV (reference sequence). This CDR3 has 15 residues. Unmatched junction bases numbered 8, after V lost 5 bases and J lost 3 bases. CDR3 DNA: TGTGCCAGCAGTCCCGACAGGGTAGGGACAGATACGCAGTATTTT. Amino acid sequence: CASSPDRVGTDTQYF.

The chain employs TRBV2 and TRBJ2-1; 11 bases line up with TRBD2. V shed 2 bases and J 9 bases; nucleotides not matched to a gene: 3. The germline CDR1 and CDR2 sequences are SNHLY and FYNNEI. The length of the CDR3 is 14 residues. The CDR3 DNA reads TGTGCCAGCAGTGAACTAGCGGGGGGCAGTGAGCAGTTCTTC. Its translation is CASSELAGGSEQFF. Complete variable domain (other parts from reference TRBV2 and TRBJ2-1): EPEVTQTPSHQVTQMGQEVILRCVPISNHLYFYWYRQILGQKVEFLVSFYNNEISEKSEIFDDQFSVERPDGSNFTLKIRSTKLEDSAMYFCASSELAGGSEQFFGPGTRLTVL.

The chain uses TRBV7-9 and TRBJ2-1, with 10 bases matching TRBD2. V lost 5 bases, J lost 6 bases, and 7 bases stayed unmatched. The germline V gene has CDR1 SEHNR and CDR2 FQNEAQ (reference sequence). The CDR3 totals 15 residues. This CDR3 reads CASSAGTSVTNEQFF. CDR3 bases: TGTGCCAGCAGCGCCGGGACTAGCGTTACCAATGAGCAGTTCTTC.

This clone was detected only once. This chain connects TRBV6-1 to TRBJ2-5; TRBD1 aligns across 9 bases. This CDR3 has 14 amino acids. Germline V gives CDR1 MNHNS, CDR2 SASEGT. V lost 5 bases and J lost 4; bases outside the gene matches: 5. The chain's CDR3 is CASSPRTGVETQYF. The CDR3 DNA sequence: TGTGCCAGCAGTCCGAGGACAGGGGTAGAGACCCAGTACTTC.

Here the CDR3 reads CASSPWGDTQYF. The CDR3 DNA reads TGTGCCAGCTCACCATGGGGGGATACGCAGTATTTT. V is TRBV18 and J is TRBJ2-3, with D perhaps being TRBD1 or TRBD2 (5 bases each). Germline-derived CDR1 and CDR2 are KGHSH and LQKENI. This CDR3 region has 12 residues. Trimming shortened V by 2 bases and J by 6 bases, and 6 bases separated the two germline ends.

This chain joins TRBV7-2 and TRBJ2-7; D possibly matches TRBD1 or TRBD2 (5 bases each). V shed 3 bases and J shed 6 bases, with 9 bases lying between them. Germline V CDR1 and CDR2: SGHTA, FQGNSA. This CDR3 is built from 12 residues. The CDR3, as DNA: TGTGCCAGCAGCTTTCTGGGGGTCGAGCAGTACTTC. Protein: CASSFLGVEQYF.

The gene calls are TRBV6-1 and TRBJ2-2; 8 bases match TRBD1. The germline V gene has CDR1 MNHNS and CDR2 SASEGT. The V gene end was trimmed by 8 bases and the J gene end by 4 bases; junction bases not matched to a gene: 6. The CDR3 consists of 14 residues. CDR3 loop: CASSKGQGTGELFF. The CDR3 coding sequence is TGTGCCAGCTCGAAAGGACAGGGCACCGGGGAGCTGTTTTTT.

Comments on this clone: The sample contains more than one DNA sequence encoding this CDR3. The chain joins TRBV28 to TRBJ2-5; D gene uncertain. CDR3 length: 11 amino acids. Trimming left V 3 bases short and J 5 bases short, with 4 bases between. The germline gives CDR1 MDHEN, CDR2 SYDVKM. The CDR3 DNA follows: TGTGCCAGCAGTTTTCGCGAGACCCAGTACTTC. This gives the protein CASSFRETQYF. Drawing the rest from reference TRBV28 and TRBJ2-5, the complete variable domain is DVKVTQSSRYLVKRTGEKVFLECVQDMDHENMFWYRQDPGLGLRLIYFSYDVKMKEKGDIPEGYSVSREKKERFSLILESASTNQTSMYLCASSFRETQYFGPGTRLLVL.

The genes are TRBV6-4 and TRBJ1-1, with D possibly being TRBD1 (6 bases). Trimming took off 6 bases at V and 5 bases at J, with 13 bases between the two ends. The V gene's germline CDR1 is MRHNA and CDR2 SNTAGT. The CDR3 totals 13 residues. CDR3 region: CASSSLTGTEAFF. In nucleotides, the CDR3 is TGTGCCAGCAGCTCTTTAACAGGGACTGAAGCTTTCTTT.

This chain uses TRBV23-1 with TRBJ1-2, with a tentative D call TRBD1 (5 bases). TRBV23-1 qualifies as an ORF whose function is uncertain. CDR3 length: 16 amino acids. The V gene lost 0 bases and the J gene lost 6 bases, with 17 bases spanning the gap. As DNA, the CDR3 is TGCGCCAGCAGTCAATCCCTGGCAGGGATGGGGGATGGCTACACCTTC. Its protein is CASSQSLAGMGDGYTF.

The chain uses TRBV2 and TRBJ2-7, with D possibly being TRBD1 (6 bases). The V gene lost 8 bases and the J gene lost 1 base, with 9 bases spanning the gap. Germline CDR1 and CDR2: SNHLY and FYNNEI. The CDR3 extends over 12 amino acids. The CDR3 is CASGGFSYEQYF. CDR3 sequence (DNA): TGTGCCAGCGGGGGCTTTTCCTACGAGCAGTACTTC.

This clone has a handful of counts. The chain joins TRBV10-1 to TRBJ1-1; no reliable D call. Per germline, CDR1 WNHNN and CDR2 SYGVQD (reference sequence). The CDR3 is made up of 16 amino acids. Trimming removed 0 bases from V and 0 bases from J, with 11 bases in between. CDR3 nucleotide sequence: TGCGCCAGCAGTGAGTCCCGACGGATCATGAACACTGAAGCTTTCTTT. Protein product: CASSESRRIMNTEAFF.

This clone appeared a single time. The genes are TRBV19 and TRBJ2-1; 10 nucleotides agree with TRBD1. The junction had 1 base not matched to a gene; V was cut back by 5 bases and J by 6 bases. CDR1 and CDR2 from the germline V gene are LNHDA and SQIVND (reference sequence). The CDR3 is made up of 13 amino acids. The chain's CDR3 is CASSGTGVNEQFF. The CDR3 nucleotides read TGTGCCAGTAGTGGGACAGGGGTCAATGAGCAGTTCTTC.

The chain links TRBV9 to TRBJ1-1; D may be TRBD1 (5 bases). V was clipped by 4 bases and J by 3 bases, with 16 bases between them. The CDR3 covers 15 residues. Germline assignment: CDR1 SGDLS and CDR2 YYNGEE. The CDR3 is CASSSQGMGDTEAFF. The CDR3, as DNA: TGTGCCAGCAGCTCCCAAGGGATGGGGGACACTGAAGCTTTCTTT.

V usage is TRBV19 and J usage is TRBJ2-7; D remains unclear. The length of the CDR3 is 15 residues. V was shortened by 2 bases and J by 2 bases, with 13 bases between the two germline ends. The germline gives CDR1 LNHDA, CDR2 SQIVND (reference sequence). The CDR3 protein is CASSITFTPAYEQYF. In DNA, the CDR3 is TGTGCCAGTAGTATAACTTTTACCCCGGCCTACGAGCAGTACTTC.

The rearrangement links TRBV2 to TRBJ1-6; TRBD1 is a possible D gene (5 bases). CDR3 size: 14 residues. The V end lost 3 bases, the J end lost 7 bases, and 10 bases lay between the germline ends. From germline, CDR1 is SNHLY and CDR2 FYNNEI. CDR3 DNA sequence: TGTGCCAGCAGTGACAAGGGGCGGAATTCACCCCTCCACTTT. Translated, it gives CASSDKGRNSPLHF.